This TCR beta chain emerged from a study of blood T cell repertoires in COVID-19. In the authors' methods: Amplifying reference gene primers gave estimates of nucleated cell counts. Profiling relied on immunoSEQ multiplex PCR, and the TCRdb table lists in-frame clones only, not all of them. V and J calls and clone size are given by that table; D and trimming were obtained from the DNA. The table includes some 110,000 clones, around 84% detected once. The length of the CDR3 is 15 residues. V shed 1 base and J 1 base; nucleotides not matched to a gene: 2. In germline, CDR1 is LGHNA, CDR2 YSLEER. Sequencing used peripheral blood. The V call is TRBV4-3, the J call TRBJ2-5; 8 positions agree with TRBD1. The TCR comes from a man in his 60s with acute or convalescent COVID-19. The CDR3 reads CASSQGDRIQETQYF. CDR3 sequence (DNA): TGCGCCAGCAGCCAAGGGGACAGGATCCAAGAGACCCAGTACTTC.